The next 2 T cell receptor beta chains were all read from a single sample in a study of beta chain features in type 1 diabetes. Every isolated RNA sample was fully reverse transcribed, so sequencing captured expressed TCRB transcripts. Only in-frame clones appear in the TCRdb table, and some are missing; sequencing was by immunoSEQ multiplex PCR. The table shows 350,000 to 400,000 clones, with more than 12% occurring only once. Sequencing was done on a sample of naive CD4+ T cells from blood. The receptors originated from a young woman in good health.

V is TRBV7-9 and J is TRBJ1-5, with D unresolved. The CDR3 has 15 residues. Trimming shortened V by 3 bases and J by 0 bases, and 9 bases separated the two germline ends. Germline V gives CDR1 SEHNR, CDR2 FQNEAQ (reference sequence). In DNA form, the CDR3 reads TGTGCCAGCAGCTTCGGGGTTGATAGCAATCAGCCCCAGCATTTT. Translated, it gives CASSFGVDSNQPQHF. Drawing the rest from reference TRBV7-9 and TRBJ1-5, the complete variable domain is DTGVSQNPRHKITKRGQNVTFRCDPISEHNRLYWYRQTLGQGPEFLTYFQNEAQLEKSRLLSDRFSAERPKGSFSTLEIQRTEQGDSAMYLCASSFGVDSNQPQHFGDGTRLSIL.

The rearrangement uses TRBV9 and TRBJ1-4; 8 bases match TRBD1. V trimming: 4 bases; J trimming: 7 bases; junction bases outside the gene matches: 12. Germline-derived CDR1 and CDR2 are SGDLS and YYNGEE. The CDR3 runs to 16 residues. CDR3 region: CASSQDREPRGEKLFF. CDR3 DNA: TGTGCCAGCAGCCAGGACAGGGAGCCACGAGGTGAAAAACTGTTTTTT. The full variable domain, with the rest looked up from reference TRBV9 and TRBJ1-4, is DSGVTQTPKHLITATGQRVTLRCSPRSGDLSVYWYQQSLDQGLQFLIQYYNGEERAKGNILERFSAQQFPDLHSELNLSSLELGDSALYFCASSQDREPRGEKLFFGSGTQLSVL.